These 23 T cell receptor beta chains came from one sample sequenced in a study of memory CD4+ T cells and cytomegalovirus serostatus. Here immunoSEQ multiplex PCR was the method, and the copy in TCRdb shows in-frame clones only, minus some. The sample lists about 25,000 clones; over 70% were seen once. Single viable CD3+CD4+CD8-CD45RO+ cells were sorted as the memory CD4+ T cells. The material sequenced was memory CD4+ T cells from blood. Receptors originate from an adult in good health and CMV-seronegative.

The chain is built from TRBV6-1 and TRBJ1-5, with D unresolved. CDR3 size: 13 residues. V dropped 5 bases and J dropped 4 bases, with 9 bases sitting between them. The germline V gene encodes CDR1 MNHNS and CDR2 SASEGT. The CDR3 DNA sequence: TGTGCCAGCAGTCCGACTAGGAATCAGCCCCAGCATTTT. Residues: CASSPTRNQPQHF.

In DNA, the CDR3 is TGCGCCAGCAGCCTCAGGCCGGGACTAGCGGGGGCCTACGAGCAGTACTTC. It translates to CASSLRPGLAGAYEQYF. The genes are TRBV10-1 and TRBJ2-7, with 14 bases aligning to TRBD2. Per the germline V gene, CDR1 is WNHNN and CDR2 is SYGVQD (reference sequence). This CDR3 comprises 17 residues. J was trimmed by 2 bases and V by 6 bases; bases with no gene match: 9.

This clone was seen more than once but under ten times. The chain links TRBV20-1 to TRBJ1-1; D is ambiguous. The V gene lost 5 bases and the J gene lost 7 bases, with 8 bases spanning the gap. Germline CDR1 reads DFQATT; CDR2 reads SNEGSKA (reference sequence). The CDR3 is made up of 10 amino acids. The CDR3 nucleotides are TGCAGTGCTTACCGGCTTGAAGCTTTCTTT. Encoded protein: CSAYRLEAFF.

V gene TRBV10-3 combines with J gene TRBJ1-5, with 9 positions matching TRBD1. V gave up 3 bases and J gave up 5 bases; unmatched junction bases: 5. The germline CDR1 and CDR2 sequences are ENHRY and SYGVKD. The CDR3 length is 15 residues. The chain's CDR3 is CAISDSDRGYQPQHF. The CDR3 region has the DNA TGTGCCATCAGTGACAGCGACAGGGGGTATCAGCCCCAGCATTTT.

This chain joins TRBV7-9 and TRBJ1-2, with D possibly being TRBD1 (5 bases). The CDR3 is made up of 17 amino acids. Trimming cost V 1 base and J 6 bases, with 21 bases left between them. Looked up from germline, CDR1 is SEHNR and CDR2 is FQNEAQ (reference sequence). CDR3 in amino acids: CASSLGIDSLGVHGYTF. CDR3 DNA sequence: TGTGCCAGCAGCTTAGGGATCGACAGCCTAGGAGTCCATGGCTACACCTTC.

The V gene is TRBV7-2, the J gene TRBJ2-7; D unclear. Trimming left V 2 bases short and J 2 bases short, with 10 bases between. The CDR3 is 14 residues long. Germline V gene lookup returns CDR1 SGHTA and CDR2 FQGNSA. CDR3 amino acids: CASSLSGNTYEQYF. Here the CDR3 DNA reads TGTGCCAGCAGCTTATCGGGCAATACCTACGAGCAGTACTTC.

This clone was counted between two and nine times. CDR3 DNA: TGTGCCAGCACCTTAGGACAGGGGGCTTATGGCTACACCTTC. Translating it yields CASTLGQGAYGYTF. V gene TRBV6-6 combines with J gene TRBJ1-2, with 11 positions matching TRBD1. Trimming at V came to 7 bases and at J to 5 bases, leaving 6 bases not matched to a gene. CDR3 length equals 14 residues. In germline, CDR1 is MNHNY, CDR2 SVGAGI (reference sequence).

This sequence joins TRBV7-3 and TRBJ2-2; no firm D call. V was trimmed by 0 bases and J by 7 bases, leaving 0 bases between them. Germline assignment: CDR1 SGHTA and CDR2 FQGTGA. The CDR3 has 11 residues. The CDR3 nucleotides are TGTGCCAGCAGCTTAACCGGGGAGCTGTTTTTT. It yields the protein CASSLTGELFF.

This chain joins TRBV7-2 and TRBJ1-5; D uncertain. Germline-derived CDR1 and CDR2 are SGHTA and FQGNSA. The CDR3 has 13 amino acids. Trimming left V 4 bases short and J 7 bases short, with 11 bases between. DNA for the CDR3: TGTGCCAGCAGCTCCCCGTTTGGGCAGCCCCAGCATTTT. Encoded protein: CASSSPFGQPQHF. Filled out from reference TRBV7-2 and TRBJ1-5, the complete variable domain reads GAGVSQSPSNKVTEKGKDVELRCDPISGHTALYWYRQSLGQGLEFLIYFQGNSAPDKSGLPSDRFSAERTGGSVSTLTIQRTQQEDSAVYLCASSSPFGQPQHFGDGTRLSIL.

The chain couples TRBV7-2 to TRBJ1-2; no definite D call. Trimming pared 5 bases from V and 6 bases from J, leaving 10 bases between. The CDR3 spans 12 residues. Per the germline V gene, CDR1 is SGHTA and CDR2 is FQGNSA. The CDR3 here is CASSPLLHGYTF. CDR3 coding DNA: TGTGCCAGCAGCCCACTTTTACATGGCTACACCTTC. Full variable domain (outside the CDR3, taken from reference TRBV7-2 and TRBJ1-2): GAGVSQSPSNKVTEKGKDVELRCDPISGHTALYWYRQSLGQGLEFLIYFQGNSAPDKSGLPSDRFSAERTGGSVSTLTIQRTQQEDSAVYLCASSPLLHGYTFGSGTRLTVV.

The chain couples TRBV10-3 to TRBJ2-1; 12 positions match TRBD2. J was trimmed by 2 bases and V by 7 bases; bases with no gene match: 6. The length of the CDR3 is 16 residues. Germline V CDR1 and CDR2: ENHRY, SYGVKD. CDR3 region: CAITAGLAGPYNEQFF. The CDR3 nucleotides read TGTGCCATCACCGCGGGACTAGCGGGCCCCTACAATGAGCAGTTCTTC.

V is TRBV19 and J is TRBJ1-5; D not resolved. Trimming cost V 7 bases and J 4 bases, with 23 bases left between them. CDR1 is LNHDA, CDR2 SQIVND, per germline (reference sequence). CDR3 length equals 17 residues. CDR3 loop: CASTIWGLKGGNQPQHF. CDR3 bases: TGTGCCAGTACCATTTGGGGTTTAAAGGGCGGAAATCAGCCCCAGCATTTT.

This clone was counted a few times. The chain combines TRBV14 with TRBJ1-2; unclear D gene. The V gene's germline CDR1 is SGHDN and CDR2 FVKESK. The CDR3 has 12 residues. V was cut by 1 base and J by 5 bases, with 5 bases left in between. Here the CDR3 reads CASSQGGYGYTF. The CDR3 DNA is TGTGCCAGCAGCCAAGGAGGTTATGGCTACACCTTC.

The chain carries TRBV10-3 and TRBJ2-7; tentative D call: TRBD1 (5 bases). This CDR3 contains 14 residues. V lost 3 bases and J lost 2, with 11 bases in between. Germline loops: CDR1 ENHRY, CDR2 SYGVKD. The CDR3 DNA follows: TGTGCCATCAGTGAAGGGGCGGATACCTACGAGCAGTACTTC. Encoded protein: CAISEGADTYEQYF.

The V gene is TRBV19, the J gene TRBJ2-3, with 7 bases aligning to TRBD1. The CDR3 spans 15 residues. V gave up 3 bases and J gave up 4 bases; unmatched junction bases: 7. The germline V gene encodes CDR1 LNHDA and CDR2 SQIVND (reference sequence). This CDR3 reads CASSILTGTADTQYF. The CDR3, as DNA: TGTGCCAGTAGTATCCTGACAGGGACCGCAGATACGCAGTATTTT.

The chain carries TRBV9 and TRBJ2-3; TRBD2 is a possible D gene (7 bases). Germline loops: CDR1 SGDLS, CDR2 YYNGEE. The V end was cut by 0 bases, the J end by 6 bases, with 20 bases between. The CDR3 runs 17 residues. This chain's CDR3 is CASSVATSGGAFDTQYF. The DNA of the CDR3 is TGTGCCAGCAGCGTAGCTACAAGTGGGGGGGCCTTTGATACGCAGTATTTT.

The V call is TRBV10-3, the J call TRBJ1-3; D is undetermined. The CDR3 consists of 15 residues. Germline CDR1 is ENHRY and CDR2 is SYGVKD. Trimming shortened V by 6 bases and J by 0 bases, and 12 bases separated the two germline ends. The CDR3 sequence is CAIRVIRSSGNTIYF. The DNA of the CDR3 is TGTGCCATCAGGGTAATACGGAGCTCTGGAAACACCATATATTTT.

This clone has just a few counts. The V and J genes are TRBV7-9 and TRBJ1-5; D possibly corresponds to TRBD1 (6 bases). Germline V gene sequence: CDR1 SEHNR, CDR2 FQNEAQ (reference sequence). The germline V and J ends were trimmed by 1 base and 7 bases, with 11 bases remaining between them. This CDR3 spans 14 amino acids. Written as DNA, the CDR3 is TGTGCCAGCAGCTTAGGGGGGCCCGGGCAGCCCCAGCATTTT. Its translation: CASSLGGPGQPQHF.

V gene TRBV28 combines with J gene TRBJ2-4; D ambiguous. Germline assignment: CDR1 MDHEN and CDR2 SYDVKM. CDR3 length equals 15 residues. Trimming took off 4 bases at V and 0 bases at J, with 10 bases between the two ends. The CDR3 protein is CASSSPVLAKNIQYF. The CDR3 coding sequence is TGTGCCAGCAGTTCCCCTGTGTTAGCCAAAAACATTCAGTACTTC.

V is TRBV7-9 and J is TRBJ1-6; D remains unclear. The CDR3 has 14 residues. V was pared by 7 bases and J by 8 bases, with 15 bases between. From germline, CDR1 is SEHNR and CDR2 FQNEAQ (reference sequence). CDR3 sequence reads: CASTLGYIDSPLHF. CDR3 bases: TGTGCCAGCACCCTAGGGTACATTGATTCACCCCTCCACTTT.

The chain recombines TRBV6-1 with TRBJ1-1; the match to TRBD1 covers 7 bases. Germline lookup yields CDR1 MNHNS and CDR2 SASEGT. The CDR3 consists of 14 residues. After removal of 10 bases from V and 2 bases from J, the junction contained 10 bases not matched to a gene. CDR3 coding DNA: TGTGCCACACAGAGAGACAGGGCTAACACTGAAGCTTTCTTT. It encodes CATQRDRANTEAFF.

As to this clone: Other DNA sequences of this sample code for an identical CDR3. The chain recombines TRBV29-1 with TRBJ1-5, with 11 nucleotides matching TRBD1. The length of the CDR3 is 14 residues. Germline CDR1 SQVTM, CDR2 ANQGSEA. The junction had 3 bases not matched to a gene; V was cut back by 4 bases and J by 4 bases. CDR3 DNA sequence: TGCAGCGTTGTCGGACAGGGGGCGAATCAGCCCCAGCATTTT. Amino acid sequence: CSVVGQGANQPQHF.

The chain joins TRBV10-2 to TRBJ2-1, with 11 bases matching TRBD2. Trimming at V came to 6 bases and at J to 2 bases, leaving 3 bases not matched to a gene. CDR3 length equals 15 residues. The V gene's germline CDR1 is WSHSY and CDR2 SAAADI. The CDR3 sequence: CASRASGRTYNEQFF. Here the CDR3 DNA reads TGCGCCAGCAGGGCTAGCGGGAGGACCTACAATGAGCAGTTCTTC.